This T cell receptor (beta chain) appears in the sequencing data of a study of regulatory T cells in long-lasting Graves disease. Both iRepertoire HTBI primers and Arm-PCR of CDR3 regions were used to build the TCR beta libraries. TCRdb called the multiplex PCR reads again in MiXCR, with one record for every CDR3 protein. Found here are some 230,000 distinct CDR3 sequences, roughly 18% of them singletons; the top ten hold over 20%. This clonotype was recorded many times. Germline CDR1 is MDHEN and CDR2 is SYDVKM. V shed 2 bases and J shed 0 bases, with 10 bases lying between them. The CDR3 has 15 amino acids. This sample's time point: newly diagnosed GD, antithyroid drugs for less than 3 months. Generation of the TCR library employed RNA extracted from PBMCs. It was an endocrinology department in Xi'an, China, that provided the patients.

This clonotype was obtained from a female donor with Graves disease. The chain uses TRBV28 and TRBJ2-5; perhaps TRBD1 as D (5 bases). The sequencing here drew on peripheral blood mononuclear cells (PBMCs), taken at new diagnosis, from a patient treated with antithyroid drugs. CDR3 loop: CASSLGAAYQETQYF. The CDR3 DNA reads TGTGCCAGCAGTTTAGGGGCCGCGTACCAAGAGACCCAGTACTTC.